This T cell receptor beta chain appears in the sequencing data of a study of OX40 agonist ivuxolimab in advanced cancers. Overall study results and limits: Both CD4+ and CD8+ T cell populations in blood had undergone clonal expansion by week 6 at 0.1 to 3.0 mg/kg.

Worth noting for this clone: Its specificity is not known.

Sequencing used immunoSEQ multiplex PCR; TCRdb keeps in-frame clones, though not all of them. The table lists approximately 82,000 clones, more than 75% of them singletons, with roughly 2.1% in the top ten. This CDR3 is built from 12 residues. The V and J ends lost 5 bases and 6 bases respectively, with 10 bases between them. Looked up from germline, CDR1 is SGHNT and CDR2 is YENEEA. This chain links TRBV11-3 with TRBJ1-2, with TRBD1 as a possible D gene (5 bases). The sequence was obtained from an adult with an advanced solid tumor such as melanoma, head and neck, liver or kidney cancer. The sequenced sample was CD4+ or CD8+ T cells sorted from blood, obtained in a trial of the OX40 agonist ivuxolimab. The CDR3 region has the DNA TGTGCCAGCAGCCTACGACAGAATGGCTACACCTTC. Its protein is CASSLRQNGYTF.